This T cell receptor beta chain was documented in a study of T cell responses to AZD1222 COVID-19 vaccine. Study conclusions and caveats: Among AZD1222 vaccinees, only five to seven were seropositive at baseline.

Sequenced by immunoSEQ multiplex PCR; TCRdb stores in-frame clones only, minus some. The sample consists of some 150,000 clones, roughly 88% of them appearing once. To note about this clone: Its matching antigen is unknown.

Trimming at V came to 0 bases and at J to 6 bases, leaving 5 bases not matched to a gene. Germline CDR1 SGHRS, CDR2 YFSETQ. This CDR3 has 16 amino acids. This receptor was obtained from an adult who received the MenACWY meningococcal vaccine as a control. V is TRBV5-1 and J is TRBJ2-1; 11 nucleotides align to TRBD2. The material was peripheral blood, obtained 28 days after the second dose of the MenACWY control vaccine. The CDR3 region is CASSLALAGEINEQFF. The CDR3 DNA sequence: TGCGCCAGCAGCTTGGCACTAGCGGGGGAAATCAATGAGCAGTTCTTC.